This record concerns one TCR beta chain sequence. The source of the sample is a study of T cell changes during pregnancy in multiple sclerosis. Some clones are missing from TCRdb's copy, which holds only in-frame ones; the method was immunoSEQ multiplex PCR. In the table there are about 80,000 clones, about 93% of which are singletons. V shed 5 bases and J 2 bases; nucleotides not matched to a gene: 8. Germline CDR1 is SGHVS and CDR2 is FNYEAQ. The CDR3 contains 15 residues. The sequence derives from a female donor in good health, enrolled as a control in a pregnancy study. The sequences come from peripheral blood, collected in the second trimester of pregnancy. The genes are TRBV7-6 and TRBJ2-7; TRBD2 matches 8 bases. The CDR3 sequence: CASSGLAFNPYEQYF. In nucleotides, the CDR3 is TGTGCCAGCAGCGGACTAGCTTTTAATCCCTACGAGCAGTACTTC.